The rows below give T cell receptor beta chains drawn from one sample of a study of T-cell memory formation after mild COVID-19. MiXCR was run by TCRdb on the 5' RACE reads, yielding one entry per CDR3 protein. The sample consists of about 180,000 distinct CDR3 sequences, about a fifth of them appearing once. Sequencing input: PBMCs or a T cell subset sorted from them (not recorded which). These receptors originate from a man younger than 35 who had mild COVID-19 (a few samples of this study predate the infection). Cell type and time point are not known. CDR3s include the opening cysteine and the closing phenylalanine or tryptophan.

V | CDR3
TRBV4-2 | CASSQDRQGHQPQHF
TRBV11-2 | CASSLQEGSYNEQFF
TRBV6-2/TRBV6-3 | CASSFGQGAETQYF
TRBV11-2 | CASSSSQGGNTIYF
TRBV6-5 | CASSNRLDTQYF
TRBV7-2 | CASSLAGQEQETQYF
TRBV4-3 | CASSPRLYTEAFF
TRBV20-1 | CSGTGQTNTGELFF
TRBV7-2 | CASSPGLSPETQYF
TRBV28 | CASRGGGSMGTQYF
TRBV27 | CASSPRLRETQYF
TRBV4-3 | CASSPVEGTYGYTF
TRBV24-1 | CATSDPRTPGTDTQYF
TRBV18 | CASSVGQNYGYTF
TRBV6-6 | CASSDSAGQETQYF
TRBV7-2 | CASSLAPVSSYNEQFF
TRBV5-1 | CASSLRTGINTEAFF
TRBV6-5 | CASRTGHSNQPQHF
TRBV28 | CASRGHTGYEKLFF
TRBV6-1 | CASSPLRDAGGYTF
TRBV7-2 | CASSVDREVYGYTF
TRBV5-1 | CASSLVTGANTDTQYF
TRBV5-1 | CASSLLGVNTEAFF
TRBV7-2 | CASSPPGGAPTDTQYF
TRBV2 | CASSVQPQNNYGYTF
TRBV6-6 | CASKDRGAINEQFF
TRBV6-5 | CASSPLLVGGGASEYF
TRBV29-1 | CSVAGTEKYNEQFF
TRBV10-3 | CAISGRAGSTDTQYF
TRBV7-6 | CASSSRGNTGELFF
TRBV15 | CATSRLVSETQYF
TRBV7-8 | CASSLVIPDRAFF
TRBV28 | CASILPGAGGYNEQFF
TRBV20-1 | CSARSGQGNTEAFF
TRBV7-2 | CASSFGRGIQETQYF
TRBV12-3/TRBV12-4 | CASSYEVEETQYF
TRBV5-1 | CASSLAGTPNTEAFF
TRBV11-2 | CASSNPTGSGGTEAFF
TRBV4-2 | CASSQGRQGHTEAFF
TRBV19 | CASSIRRDNTEAFF
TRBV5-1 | CASSLEGLTDTQYF
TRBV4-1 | CASSQGIPNLATGELFF
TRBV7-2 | CASSLAGRLKGQGTEAFF